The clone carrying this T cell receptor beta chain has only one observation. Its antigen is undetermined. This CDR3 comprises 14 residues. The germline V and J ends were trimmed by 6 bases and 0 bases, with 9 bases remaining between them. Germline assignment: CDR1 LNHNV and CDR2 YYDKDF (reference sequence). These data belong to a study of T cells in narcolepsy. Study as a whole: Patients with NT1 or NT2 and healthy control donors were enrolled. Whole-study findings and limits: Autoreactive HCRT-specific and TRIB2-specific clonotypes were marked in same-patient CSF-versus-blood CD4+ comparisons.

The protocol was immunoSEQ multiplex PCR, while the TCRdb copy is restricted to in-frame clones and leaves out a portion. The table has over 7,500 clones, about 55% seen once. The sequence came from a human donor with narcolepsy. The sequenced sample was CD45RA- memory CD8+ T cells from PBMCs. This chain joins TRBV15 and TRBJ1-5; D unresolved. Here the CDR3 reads CATSIDTSNQPQHF. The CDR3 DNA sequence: TGTGCCACCAGTATCGACACTAGCAATCAGCCCCAGCATTTT. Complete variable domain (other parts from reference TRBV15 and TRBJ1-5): DAMVIQNPRYQVTQFGKPVTLSCSQTLNHNVMYWYQQKSSQAPKLLFHYYDKDFNNEADTPDNFQSRRPNTSFCFLDIRSPGLGDTAMYLCATSIDTSNQPQHFGDGTRLSIL.